The rows below give T cell receptor beta chains drawn from one sample of a study of T cell repertoires in cytomegalovirus infection. TCRdb reprocessed the reads via MiXCR and lists one record per CDR3 protein. The sample records about 490,000 distinct CDR3 sequences, 26% being singletons. Sequencing was performed on PBMCs. The receptors here all came from a human donor in good health (CMV status not recorded). Some clones in this sample may be carry-over from other donors' samples. The CDR3 runs from the conserved cysteine through the conserved F or W. D genes are given only for firm matches. Not every row has a clone size; where given, it reads once, few, many or a size class.

v_call: TRBV11-3; j_call: TRBJ2-1; d_call: NA; clone_size: many; cdr3_nt: TGTGCCAGCAGCCCCGGGACCTTTTACAATGAGCAGTTCTTC; cdr3_aa: CASSPGTFYNEQFF
v_call: TRBV6-6; j_call: TRBJ1-4; d_call: NA; clone_size: few; cdr3_nt: TGTGCCAGCAGTTACGGCCCGAATGAAAAACTGTTTTTT; cdr3_aa: CASSYGPNEKLFF
v_call: TRBV10-3; j_call: TRBJ1-2; d_call: NA; clone_size: few; cdr3_nt: TGTGCCGCGAGGGGCAACCCAGGTTTCTATGGCTACACCTTC; cdr3_aa: CAARGNPGFYGYTF
v_call: TRBV7-2; j_call: TRBJ2-7; d_call: NA; clone_size: few; cdr3_nt: TGTGCCAGCAGCTTAGAGCTTGGGGGGTGGGTCACGTACGAGCAGTACTTC; cdr3_aa: CASSLELGGWVTYEQYF
v_call: TRBV19; j_call: TRBJ2-1; d_call: TRBD2; clone_size: once; cdr3_nt: TGTGCCAGTAGTGCCGCCCGGGCGGGAGGTTACAATGAGCAGTTCTTC; cdr3_aa: CASSAARAGGYNEQFF
v_call: TRBV12-3/TRBV12-4; j_call: TRBJ1-4; d_call: TRBD1; clone_size: NA; cdr3_nt: TGTGCCAGCAGTACCCCTGGACAGGGGGGTGAAAAACTGTTTTTT; cdr3_aa: CASSTPGQGGEKLFF
v_call: TRBV5-4; j_call: TRBJ2-2; d_call: NA; clone_size: few; cdr3_nt: TGTGCCAGCAGCTATAGGGTCGGGGACACCGGGGAGCTGTTTTTT; cdr3_aa: CASSYRVGDTGELFF
v_call: TRBV12-3/TRBV12-4; j_call: TRBJ1-5; d_call: NA; clone_size: few; cdr3_nt: TGTGCCAGCAGTGTGACAGCGTCTAGCAATCAGCCCCAGCATTTT; cdr3_aa: CASSVTASSNQPQHF
v_call: TRBV9; j_call: TRBJ1-1; d_call: NA; clone_size: NA; cdr3_nt: TGTGCCAGCAAGCCTGACACCGGAGCCGTAGCTTTCTTT; cdr3_aa: CASKPDTGAVAFF
v_call: TRBV9; j_call: TRBJ2-3; d_call: NA; clone_size: NA; cdr3_nt: TGTGCCAGCAGCGCCGATGGGGGAGGCACAGATACGCAGTATTTT; cdr3_aa: CASSADGGGTDTQYF
v_call: TRBV20-1; j_call: TRBJ2-7; d_call: TRBD2; clone_size: NA; cdr3_nt: TGCAGTGCCCCCGAACTAGCGGGAGGGAGCTCCTACGAGCAGTACTTC; cdr3_aa: CSAPELAGGSSYEQYF
v_call: TRBV24-1; j_call: TRBJ2-3; d_call: TRBD2; clone_size: few; cdr3_nt: TGTGCCGCCGGGACTAGCGGAGATACGCAGTATTTT; cdr3_aa: CAAGTSGDTQYF
v_call: TRBV2; j_call: TRBJ2-1; d_call: NA; clone_size: NA; cdr3_nt: TGTGCCAGCAGTGAAGCCGGGAGCAATGAGCAGTTCTTC; cdr3_aa: CASSEAGSNEQFF
v_call: TRBV11-2; j_call: TRBJ1-1; d_call: TRBD1; clone_size: few; cdr3_nt: TGTGCCAGCAGCCGGATCACAGGGGGCAACACTGAAGCTTTCTTT; cdr3_aa: CASSRITGGNTEAFF
v_call: TRBV7-2; j_call: TRBJ2-1; d_call: NA; clone_size: many; cdr3_nt: TGTGCCAGCAGCTTAGGCCAGCCCAATGAGCAGTTCTTC; cdr3_aa: CASSLGQPNEQFF
v_call: TRBV6-2/TRBV6-3; j_call: TRBJ2-3; d_call: TRBD2; clone_size: NA; cdr3_nt: TGTGCCAGCAGTTACTGGATGGTAGCGGGAGGATCTGGCACAGATACGCAGTATTTT; cdr3_aa: CASSYWMVAGGSGTDTQYF
v_call: TRBV4-1; j_call: TRBJ1-1; d_call: NA; clone_size: NA; cdr3_nt: TGTGCCAGCAGCCAAGCCTCATCGGGGGACACTGAAGCTTTCTTT; cdr3_aa: CASSQASSGDTEAFF
v_call: TRBV10-3; j_call: TRBJ2-5; d_call: TRBD1; clone_size: NA; cdr3_nt: TGTGCCATCAGTGAGCAGGGACAGCCTCTACAAGAGACCCAGTACTTC; cdr3_aa: CAISEQGQPLQETQYF
v_call: TRBV28; j_call: TRBJ1-5; d_call: NA; clone_size: NA; cdr3_nt: TGTGCCAGCACCGACACAAATAGCAATCAGCCCCAGCATTTT; cdr3_aa: CASTDTNSNQPQHF
v_call: TRBV28; j_call: TRBJ2-7; d_call: NA; clone_size: few; cdr3_nt: TGTGCCAGCAATCCCCCGCAGGTCAGCAGCTACGAGCAGTACTTC; cdr3_aa: CASNPPQVSSYEQYF
v_call: TRBV11-3; j_call: TRBJ2-5; d_call: NA; clone_size: few; cdr3_nt: TGTGCCAGCAGCTCCTCCGACTTCGGCGGCCCAGAGACCCAGTACTTC; cdr3_aa: CASSSSDFGGPETQYF
v_call: TRBV19; j_call: TRBJ1-1; d_call: NA; clone_size: NA; cdr3_nt: TGTGCCAGTCGCCCGAGGGGACCAAACACTGAAGCTTTCTTT; cdr3_aa: CASRPRGPNTEAFF